These 25 T cell receptor beta chains were sequenced from one sample in a study of cytomegalovirus exposure and HLA in healthy donors. PCR employed 60 Vbeta and 13 Jbeta primers. The method was immunoSEQ multiplex PCR; TCRdb's version includes in-frame clones alone and lacks a portion of them. The listing contains about 74,000 clones. Sequences were obtained from PBMCs. Receptor source: a female donor in good health and CMV-seropositive.

The chain joins TRBV13 to TRBJ2-3; TRBD2 agrees at 11 bases. With V trimmed by 3 bases and J by 0 bases, 8 bases remained unmatched. The CDR3 totals 18 residues. In germline, CDR1 is PRHDT, CDR2 FYEKMQ (reference sequence). Written as DNA, the CDR3 is TGTGCCAGCAGCTTGAAACTAGCGGGAGCCTTTAGCACAGATACGCAGTATTTT. It yields the protein CASSLKLAGAFSTDTQYF. Complete variable domain (other parts from reference TRBV13 and TRBJ2-3): AAGVIQSPRHLIKEKRETATLKCYPIPRHDTVYWYQQGPGQDPQFLISFYEKMQSDKGSIPDRFSAQQFSDYHSELNMSSLELGDSALYFCASSLKLAGAFSTDTQYFGPGTRLTVL.

This chain links TRBV5-1 with TRBJ1-5; no firm D call. Trimming took 2 bases from V and 0 from J, leaving 9 bases between them. The CDR3 totals 15 residues. Looked up from germline, CDR1 is SGHRS and CDR2 is YFSETQ. The DNA of the CDR3 is TGCGCCAGCAGCTTTCCTCGGGGTAGCAATCAGCCCCAGCATTTT. This translates into CASSFPRGSNQPQHF.

The chain has TRBV9 and TRBJ1-2; 10 bases align to TRBD1. The CDR3 length is 14 residues. Unmatched junction bases numbered 8, after V lost 5 bases and J lost 7 bases. The germline V gene encodes CDR1 SGDLS and CDR2 YYNGEE. The chain's CDR3 is CASSPGQGYSGYTF. The DNA of the CDR3 is TGTGCCAGCAGTCCGGGACAGGGGTATTCTGGCTACACCTTC. Combining the CDR3 with reference TRBV9 and TRBJ1-2 gives the whole variable domain DSGVTQTPKHLITATGQRVTLRCSPRSGDLSVYWYQQSLDQGLQFLIQYYNGEERAKGNILERFSAQQFPDLHSELNLSSLELGDSALYFCASSPGQGYSGYTFGSGTRLTVV.

The chain uses TRBV21-1 and TRBJ2-2; the DNA was not compared with TRBD2, the D call given in the table. TRBV21-1 is termed a pseudogene. This CDR3 spans 20 amino acids. As DNA, the CDR3 is TGTGCCAGCAGCAAAGAAGGGGGACTAGCGGCCTTAAGGGACACCGGGGAGCTGTTTTTT. Protein sequence: CASSKEGGLAALRDTGELFF.

This chain links TRBV2 with TRBJ2-3; 9 nucleotides match TRBD2. From germline, CDR1 is SNHLY and CDR2 FYNNEI. V lost 7 bases and J lost 3; bases outside the gene matches: 8. The CDR3 is 15 amino acids. CDR3 DNA sequence: TGTGCCAGCACCGCCGGGACTAGCTTAACAGATACGCAGTATTTT. This translates into CASTAGTSLTDTQYF.

The CDR3 region has the DNA TGTGCCAGTTCGGACAGCCTCTATGGCTACACCTTC. Translated, it gives CASSDSLYGYTF. J is TRBJ1-2 and V is TRBV19, with D possibly being TRBD1 (6 bases). This CDR3 has 12 amino acids. Trimming took 8 bases from V and 4 from J, leaving 11 bases between them. Germline V CDR1 and CDR2: LNHDA, SQIVND (reference sequence).

This chain links TRBV27 with TRBJ2-7, with D possibly matching TRBD2 (6 bases). Germline CDR1 is MNHEY and CDR2 is SMNVEV (reference sequence). The CDR3 totals 14 residues. V was trimmed by 6 bases and J by 1 base, leaving 13 bases between them. DNA for the CDR3: TGTGCCAGCAGCTTCACTAGCCAGTCCTACGAGCAGTACTTC. Amino acid sequence: CASSFTSQSYEQYF.

The rearrangement links TRBV19 to TRBJ1-3, with unresolved D. The CDR3 covers 14 residues. V lost 7 bases to trimming and J lost 0 bases, with 10 bases between them. Germline V gene data show CDR1 as LNHDA and CDR2 as SQIVND (reference sequence). The CDR3 coding sequence is TGTGCCAGTATTGACGGGAGCTCTGGAAACACCATATATTTT. This translates into CASIDGSSGNTIYF. Full variable domain (remainder filled in from reference TRBV19 and TRBJ1-3): DGGITQSPKYLFRKEGQNVTLSCEQNLNHDAMYWYRQDPGQGLRLIYYSQIVNDFQKGDIAEGYSVSREKKESFPLTVTSAQKNPTAFYLCASIDGSSGNTIYFGEGSWLTVV.

Here the CDR3 DNA reads TGTGCGGTACGCGTCTCGAAGGGGGAGCTGTTTTTT. It codes for CAVRVSKGELFF. V usage is TRBV6-5 and J usage is TRBJ2-2, with D uncertain. Germline V gene lookup returns CDR1 MNHEY and CDR2 SVGAGI. This CDR3 is built from 12 residues.

V usage is TRBV2 and J usage is TRBJ1-1; the D gene is possibly TRBD1 (5 bases). V was pared by 4 bases and J by 6 bases, with 12 bases between. CDR1 and CDR2 (germline): SNHLY, FYNNEI. This CDR3 is 13 amino acids long. CDR3 region: CASSVARTSEAFF. DNA of the CDR3: TGTGCCAGCAGTGTGGCCCGGACATCTGAAGCTTTCTTT.

V is TRBV6-5 and J is TRBJ2-6; a weak D match, TRBD1 (5 bases). CDR1 is MNHEY and CDR2 is SVGAGI in the germline V gene. There are 16 residues in the CDR3. V was cut by 0 bases and J by 4 bases, with 10 bases left in between. CDR3 bases: TGTGCCAGCAGTTACTCGATAGGGGTCGGGGCCAACGTCCTGACTTTC. Its translation: CASSYSIGVGANVLTF.

The V gene is TRBV7-2, the J gene TRBJ2-7; 10 nucleotides agree with TRBD2. The V gene end was trimmed by 5 bases and the J gene end by 3 bases; junction bases not matched to a gene: 4. The CDR3 has 14 amino acids. Looked up from germline, CDR1 is SGHTA and CDR2 is FQGNSA. CDR3 coding DNA: TGTGCCAGCAGCCGGACTAGCGGCTACTACGAGCAGTACTTC. Its protein is CASSRTSGYYEQYF.

The CDR3 DNA is TGTGCCACCAGCAGAGCTGACAGGGGGCTGAGGTGGGGTGAAGCTTTCTTT. This translates into CATSRADRGLRWGEAFF. The V and J genes are TRBV15 and TRBJ1-1, with TRBD1 matching 10 bases. V shed 1 base and J 7 bases; nucleotides not matched to a gene: 12. CDR1 is LNHNV and CDR2 is YYDKDF in the germline V gene (reference sequence). This CDR3 is 17 amino acids long.

The chain uses TRBV28 and TRBJ2-1; 7 bases are shared with TRBD1. The length of the CDR3 is 13 residues. Looked up from germline, CDR1 is MDHEN and CDR2 is SYDVKM. V was pared by 6 bases and J by 13 bases, with 12 bases of the junction left unmatched. CDR3 DNA: TGTGCCAGCAGCTCGGGACAGCCGGTATCCCAGTTCTTC. Translating gives CASSSGQPVSQFF.

The CDR3 loop reads CSVGVGGEGYTF. CDR3 sequence (DNA): TGCAGCGTTGGGGTTGGAGGGGAGGGCTACACCTTC. The chain links TRBV29-1 to TRBJ1-2; D may be TRBD1 (5 bases). Germline values: CDR1 SQVTM, CDR2 ANQGSEA. The V gene lost 4 bases and the J gene lost 8 bases, with 14 bases spanning the gap. CDR3 size: 12 residues.

The rearrangement joins TRBV9 to TRBJ1-2, with 7 nucleotides matching TRBD1. CDR3 length: 15 residues. CDR1 is SGDLS and CDR2 is YYNGEE in the germline V gene. V shed 4 bases and J 6 bases; nucleotides not matched to a gene: 12. The CDR3 region is CASSPHGGGADGYTF. DNA of the CDR3: TGTGCCAGCAGCCCCCATGGAGGGGGCGCGGATGGCTACACCTTC. The full variable domain, completed using reference TRBV9 and TRBJ1-2, is DSGVTQTPKHLITATGQRVTLRCSPRSGDLSVYWYQQSLDQGLQFLIQYYNGEERAKGNILERFSAQQFPDLHSELNLSSLELGDSALYFCASSPHGGGADGYTFGSGTRLTVV.

The rearrangement links TRBV19 to TRBJ1-1; 8 nucleotides match TRBD1. Trimming took 4 bases from V and 0 from J; bases not matched to a gene: 7. Germline assignment: CDR1 LNHDA and CDR2 SQIVND (reference sequence). The CDR3 extends over 16 amino acids. The DNA of the CDR3 is TGTGCCAGTAGTAACGGACAGGGTCGCATGAACACTGAAGCTTTCTTT. It encodes CASSNGQGRMNTEAFF. Variable domain in full (rest from reference TRBV19 and TRBJ1-1): DGGITQSPKYLFRKEGQNVTLSCEQNLNHDAMYWYRQDPGQGLRLIYYSQIVNDFQKGDIAEGYSVSREKKESFPLTVTSAQKNPTAFYLCASSNGQGRMNTEAFFGQGTRLTVV.

With respect to this clone: The same CDR3 also results from other DNA sequences found in this sample. The chain joins TRBV7-2 to TRBJ1-1; possible D gene TRBD1, 5 bases. This CDR3 region has 14 residues. V lost 2 bases, J lost 3 bases, and 10 bases lay in between. The V gene's germline CDR1 is SGHTA and CDR2 FQGNSA. The CDR3 coding sequence is TGTGCCAGCAGCTTACAAGGGGCGGACACTGAAGCTTTCTTT. Its protein product is CASSLQGADTEAFF. The entire variable domain, with the rest obtained from reference TRBV7-2 and TRBJ1-1, is as follows: GAGVSQSPSNKVTEKGKDVELRCDPISGHTALYWYRQSLGQGLEFLIYFQGNSAPDKSGLPSDRFSAERTGGSVSTLTIQRTQQEDSAVYLCASSLQGADTEAFFGQGTRLTVV.

This chain links TRBV5-1 with TRBJ2-7; 12 bases are a match to TRBD1. CDR1 is SGHRS and CDR2 is YFSETQ in the germline V gene. With 4 bases clipped from V and 7 bases from J, the junction kept 6 bases outside the gene matches. The length of the CDR3 is 14 residues. For the CDR3, the DNA is TGCGCCAGCAGCCGGGACAGGGGGCAGGATGAGCAGTACTTC. Protein: CASSRDRGQDEQYF. The whole variable domain, remainder taken from reference TRBV5-1 and TRBJ2-7, is KAGVTQTPRYLIKTRGQQVTLSCSPISGHRSVSWYQQTPGQGLQFLFEYFSETQRNKGNFPGRFSGRQFSNSRSEMNVSTLELGDSALYLCASSRDRGQDEQYFGPGTRLTVT.

The chain has TRBV6-1 and TRBJ1-6, with D possibly matching TRBD1 (6 bases). Looked up from germline, CDR1 is MNHNS and CDR2 is SASEGT. The CDR3 has 15 residues. Trimming removed 6 bases at V and 9 bases at J, with 18 bases between. The CDR3 is CASRSSGQSSSPLHF. DNA of the CDR3: TGTGCCAGCAGAAGTTCCGGACAGTCCTCTTCACCCCTCCACTTT.

The chain has TRBV30 and TRBJ2-7, with 13 bases matching TRBD2. CDR3 length: 14 residues. Germline loops: CDR1 GTSNPN, CDR2 SVGIG (reference sequence). J lost 4 bases, V lost 1 base, and 1 base had no gene match. CDR3 residues: CAWSAGLAGYEQYF. CDR3 nucleotide sequence: TGTGCCTGGAGTGCGGGACTAGCGGGATACGAGCAGTACTTC. Drawing the rest from reference TRBV30 and TRBJ2-7, the complete variable domain is SQTIHQWPATLVQPVGSPLSLECTVEGTSNPNLYWYRQAAGRGLQLLFYSVGIGQISSEVPQNLSASRPQDRQFILSSKKLLLSDSGFYLCAWSAGLAGYEQYFGPGTRLTVT.

This rearrangement joins TRBV30 to TRBJ2-3; 7 bases map to TRBD2. The CDR3 extends over 14 amino acids. The trim removed 3 bases at V and 4 bases at J, leaving 7 bases unmatched. Looked up from germline, CDR1 is GTSNPN and CDR2 is SVGIG (reference sequence). The CDR3 nucleotides are TGTGCCTGGAGCCCCGGACTAGGGGCAGATACGCAGTATTTT. It yields the protein CAWSPGLGADTQYF.

The chain combines TRBV19 with TRBJ2-7, with D perhaps TRBD1 (5 bases). V lost 5 bases and J lost 6, with 14 bases in between. Germline assignment: CDR1 LNHDA and CDR2 SQIVND (reference sequence). The CDR3 extends over 13 amino acids. The DNA for the CDR3 is TGTGCCAGTAGTCTCCCAGGGTATCGCGAGCAGTACTTC. Protein product: CASSLPGYREQYF.

To note about this clone: The sample contains more than one DNA sequence encoding this CDR3. The rearrangement uses TRBV4-3 and TRBJ1-1; D is unresolved. CDR3 length: 14 amino acids. V was clipped by 0 bases and J by 0 bases, with 5 bases between them. Germline V gives CDR1 LGHNA, CDR2 YSLEER. The DNA of the CDR3 is TGCGCCAGCAGCCAAGATAGAGTGAACACTGAAGCTTTCTTT. The encoded protein is CASSQDRVNTEAFF.

V and J are TRBV6-6 and TRBJ2-3; a weak D match, TRBD2 (6 bases). CDR3 size: 14 residues. V shed 6 bases and J shed 5 bases, with 15 bases lying between them. CDR1 and CDR2 (germline): MNHNY, SVGAGI (reference sequence). The DNA for the CDR3 is TGTGCCAGCAGGCCGACTAGTTTTGAAGATACGCAGTATTTT. It translates to CASRPTSFEDTQYF.